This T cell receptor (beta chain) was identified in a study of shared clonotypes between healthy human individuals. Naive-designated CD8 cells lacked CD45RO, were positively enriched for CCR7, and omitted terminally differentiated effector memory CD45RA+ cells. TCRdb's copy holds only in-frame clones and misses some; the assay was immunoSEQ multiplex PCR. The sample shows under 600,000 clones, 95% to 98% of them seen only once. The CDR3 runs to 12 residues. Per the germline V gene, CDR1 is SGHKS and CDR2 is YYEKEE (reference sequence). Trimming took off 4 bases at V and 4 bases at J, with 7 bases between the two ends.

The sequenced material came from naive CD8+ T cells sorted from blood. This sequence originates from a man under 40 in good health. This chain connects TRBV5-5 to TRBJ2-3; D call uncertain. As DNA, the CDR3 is TGTGCCAGCAGCGGTACCCCAGATACGCAGTATTTT. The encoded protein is CASSGTPDTQYF.